Described below is a single TCR beta chain sequence and its context. Some clones are missing from TCRdb's copy, which holds only in-frame ones; the method was immunoSEQ multiplex PCR. The sample holds about 370,000 clones; 90% to 95% are singletons and the top ten take around 0.86%. These data are taken from a study of blood T cell repertoires in COVID-19. The CDR3 extends over 13 amino acids. Trimming removed 5 bases from V and 7 bases from J; junction bases left unmatched: 7. Germline V CDR1 and CDR2: MNHGY, SVAAGI. The sequenced sample consisted of PBMCs or T cells enriched from blood (not recorded which). The chain has TRBV6-9 and TRBJ2-5; 7 nucleotides align to TRBD2. The clonotype was recovered from a woman aged 40-49 years who had been exposed to COVID-19. The CDR3 region is CASSHAGVGTQYF. The CDR3 DNA sequence: TGTGCCAGCAGTCACGCGGGGGTCGGGACCCAGTACTTC.